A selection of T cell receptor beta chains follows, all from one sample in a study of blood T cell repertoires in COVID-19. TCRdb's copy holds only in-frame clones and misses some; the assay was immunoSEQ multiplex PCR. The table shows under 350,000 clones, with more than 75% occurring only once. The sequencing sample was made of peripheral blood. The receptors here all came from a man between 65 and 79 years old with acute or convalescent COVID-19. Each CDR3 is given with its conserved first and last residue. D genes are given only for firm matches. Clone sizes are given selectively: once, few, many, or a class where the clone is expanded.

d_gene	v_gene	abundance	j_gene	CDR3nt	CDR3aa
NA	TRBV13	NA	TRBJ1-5	TGTGCCAGCAGCTTAGGCCCAGGTCTACATCAGCCCCAGCATTTT	CASSLGPGLHQPQHF
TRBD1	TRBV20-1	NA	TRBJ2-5	TGCAGTGCTAGTCTGACAGGGAGCCCAGAGACCCAGTACTTC	CSASLTGSPETQYF
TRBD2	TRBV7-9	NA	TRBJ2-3	TGTGCCAGCAGCCCCGAGCGGGGCCTACCCTCTTTT	CASSPERGLPSF
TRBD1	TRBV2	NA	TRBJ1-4	TGTGCCAGCAGCCCGGACAGGGACCGAAAACTGTTTTTT	CASSPDRDRKLFF
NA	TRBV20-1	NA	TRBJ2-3	TGCAGTGCTAGTCGCCTAGTTGGCGATACGCAGTATTTT	CSASRLVGDTQYF
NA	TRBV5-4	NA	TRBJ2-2	TGTGCCAGCAGCTCTGGAGGTAGCGTACTCACCGGGGAGCTGTTTTTT	CASSSGGSVLTGELFF
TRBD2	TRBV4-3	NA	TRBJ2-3	TGCGCCAGCAGCCGAGCGGGGGCCCTGTATTTT	CASSRAGALYF
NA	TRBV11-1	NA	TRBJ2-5	TGTGCCAGCAGCGCAGGGGAGACGTCGGAGACCCAGTACTTC	CASSAGETSETQYF
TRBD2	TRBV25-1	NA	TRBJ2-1	TGTGCCAGCAACCTTAGCGGGGGTGGGCAGTTCTTC	CASNLSGGGQFF
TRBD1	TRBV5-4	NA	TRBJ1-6	TGTGCCAGCAGCAAGCAGACAGGGACCAGAAGGACACCCCTCCACTTT	CASSKQTGTRRTPLHF
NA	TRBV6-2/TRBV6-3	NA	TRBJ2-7	TGTGCCAGCAGTTACTCGGGACTTCCGTCCCACTACGAGCAGTACTTC	CASSYSGLPSHYEQYF
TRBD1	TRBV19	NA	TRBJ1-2	TGTGCCAGTAGCCGCGACAGGGGTCTTAACTATGGCTACACCTTC	CASSRDRGLNYGYTF
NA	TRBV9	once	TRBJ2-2	TGTGCCAGCAGTACAGCGAACACCGGGGAGCTGTTTTTT	CASSTANTGELFF
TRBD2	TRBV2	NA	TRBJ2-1	TGTGCCAGCGGGCTAGCGGGGAACTACAATGAGCAGTTCTTC	CASGLAGNYNEQFF
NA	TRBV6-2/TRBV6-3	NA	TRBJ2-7	TGTGCCAGCAGTTACTCACCTCCCATAGACTTATACGAGCAGTACTTC	CASSYSPPIDLYEQYF
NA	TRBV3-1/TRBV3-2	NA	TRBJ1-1	TGTGCCAGCAGCCAAGATAGGCGGGCTGAAGCTTTCTTT	CASSQDRRAEAFF
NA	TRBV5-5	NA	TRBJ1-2	TGTGCCAGCAGCCTGGAGGGACATTCCTATGGCTACACCTTC	CASSLEGHSYGYTF
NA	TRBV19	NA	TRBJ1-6	TGTGCCAGTAAACCTACATTTCTAGGCCTCAATTCACCCCTCCACTTT	CASKPTFLGLNSPLHF
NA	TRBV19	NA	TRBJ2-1	TGTGCCAGTAGTATAAGCGAAAACTCCTACAATGAGCAGTTCTTC	CASSISENSYNEQFF
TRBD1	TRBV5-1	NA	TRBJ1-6	TGCGCCAGCAGCACCACCGGGACAGACTATAATTCACCCCTCCACTTT	CASSTTGTDYNSPLHF
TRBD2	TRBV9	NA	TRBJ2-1	TGTGCCAGCAGCGCACCCGGACTAGCGGGAGGACTCCATGAGCAGTTCTTC	CASSAPGLAGGLHEQFF
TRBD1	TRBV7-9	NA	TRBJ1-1	TGTGCCAGCAGCCCAAGACAGGGGAAGGGCACTGAAGCTTTCTTT	CASSPRQGKGTEAFF